The sequence of this T cell receptor (beta chain) was determined in a study of persistence of HIV-infected CD4 T cells. Study background: The sample holds CD4+ T cells responsive to CMV or HIV-1 Gag.

As regards this clone: Its target is not known.

Overlapping HIV-1 Gag 15-mer peptides at 0.95 to 1 ug per peptide per mL were used. CD40L-negative CD69-negative CD45RO-high memory CD4+ T cells were sorted as populations depleted of antigen-responding cells. For approximately 17 hours, CD8-depleted PBMCs received anti-CD28/CD49d costimulation, a CD40-blocking antibody and enfuvirtide. Germline CDR1 is MDHEN and CDR2 is SYDVKM. The V gene lost 3 bases and the J gene lost 2 bases, with 10 bases spanning the gap. This CDR3 comprises 14 residues. The immunoSEQ assay was version 4, run in survey mode. Libraries were prepared by immunoSEQ multiplex PCR; TCRdb keeps only in-frame clonotypes and omits some of them. The sample contains tens of thousands of clones, more than 70% of which appear only once.

Sample: CD4+ T cells sorted from PBMCs after approximately 19-hour stimulation, taken from a patient who received antiretroviral therapy. The rearrangement links TRBV28 to TRBJ1-2, with D possibly matching TRBD1 (5 bases). This receptor was identified in an adult man with HIV who was CMV-seropositive. The CDR3 here is CASSFQGANYGYTF. Here the CDR3 DNA reads TGTGCCAGCAGTTTCCAGGGAGCAAACTATGGCTACACCTTC.